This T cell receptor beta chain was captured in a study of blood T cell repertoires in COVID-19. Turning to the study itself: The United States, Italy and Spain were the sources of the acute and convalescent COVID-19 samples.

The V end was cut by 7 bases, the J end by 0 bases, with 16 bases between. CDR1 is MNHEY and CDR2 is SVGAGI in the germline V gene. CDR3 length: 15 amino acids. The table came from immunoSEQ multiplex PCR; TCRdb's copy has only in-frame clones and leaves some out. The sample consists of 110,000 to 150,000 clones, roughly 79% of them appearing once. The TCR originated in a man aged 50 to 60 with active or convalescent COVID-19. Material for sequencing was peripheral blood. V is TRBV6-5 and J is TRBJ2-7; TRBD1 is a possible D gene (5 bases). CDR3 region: CASTEGTGSSYEQYF. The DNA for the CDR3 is TGTGCCAGCACCGAAGGTACAGGAAGCTCCTACGAGCAGTACTTC.